This T cell receptor (beta chain) was captured in a study of tumor-infiltrating lymphocytes in primary liver carcinoma. At the level of the study: Every sample contained roughly 3.5 to 7.13 million productive TCRbeta reads, and these numbers were similar from one tissue type to another.

Study observations and caveats: When set against blood, tumors had a significantly higher top-250-clone fraction (p = 0.039).

The source of the blood RNA was unsorted whole blood, and germline DNA was extracted as well. Infection with HBV was chronic in patients; they were treatment-naive. A sample of roughly 4 milliliters of peripheral blood was taken before surgery. Constant-region priming of approximately 500 ng total RNA yielded TCR beta cDNA. Libraries for TCR beta were built through three nested multiplex PCR rounds, which together made up a slightly modified ARM-PCR procedure. Using its own MiXCR run on the multiplex PCR reads, TCRdb lists one record per CDR3 protein. The data contain about 200,000 distinct CDR3 sequences, 65% of them seen just once; the ten biggest clones take up approximately 6.6%. The count of this clonotype is one. Its antigen remains unknown. The receptor comes from a woman between 55 and 75 years old with primary liver carcinoma and hepatitis B virus infection. Sequenced input: peripheral blood.

The DNA for the CDR3 is TGTGCCAGCAACCCACCCCCACAGGGTCCCTACAATCAGCCCCAGCATTTT. Translating it yields CASNPPPQGPYNQPQHF. V gene TRBV28 combines with J gene TRBJ1-5; D might be TRBD1 (6 bases). The germline gives CDR1 MDHEN, CDR2 SYDVKM. Trimming took 7 bases from V and 3 from J, leaving 22 bases between them. CDR3 length equals 17 residues.